Below, one TCR beta chain is given with its context. This specimen comes from a study of blood T cell repertoires in COVID-19. Study information: The study drew acute and convalescent COVID-19 samples from the United States, Italy and Spain. From T cells, B-cell-depleted T cells, or PBMCs came the material, which was cDNA or gDNA.

Clones were read by immunoSEQ multiplex PCR, and TCRdb kept only the in-frame ones, dropping some. The sample yields some 350,000 clones, about 88% seen once. This CDR3 is 16 amino acids long. V lost 2 bases, J lost 9 bases, and 23 bases lay in between. Germline V lookup: CDR1 SGHAT, CDR2 FQNNGV. The sequenced material came from peripheral blood. This receptor was taken from a human donor in a cohort sampled during active COVID-19. The rearrangement uses TRBV11-2 and TRBJ2-7, with D possibly TRBD2 on 5 matching bases. The CDR3 protein is CASSLSPGLAPMAQYF. The CDR3 nucleotides are TGTGCCAGCAGCTTATCCCCCGGGCTAGCTCCTATGGCGCAGTACTTC.